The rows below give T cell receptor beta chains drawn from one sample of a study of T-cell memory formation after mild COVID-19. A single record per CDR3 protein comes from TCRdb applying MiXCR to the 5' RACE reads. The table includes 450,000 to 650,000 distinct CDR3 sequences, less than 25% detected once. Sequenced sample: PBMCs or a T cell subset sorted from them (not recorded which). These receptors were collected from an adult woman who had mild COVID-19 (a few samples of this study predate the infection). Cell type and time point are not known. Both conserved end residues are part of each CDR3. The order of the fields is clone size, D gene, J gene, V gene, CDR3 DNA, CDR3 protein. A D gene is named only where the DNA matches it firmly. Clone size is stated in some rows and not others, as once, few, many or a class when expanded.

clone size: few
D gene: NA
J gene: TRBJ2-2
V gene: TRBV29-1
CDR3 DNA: TGCAGCGGAATAAGACAGTTTGGCGGGGAGCTGTTTTTT
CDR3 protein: CSGIRQFGGELFF

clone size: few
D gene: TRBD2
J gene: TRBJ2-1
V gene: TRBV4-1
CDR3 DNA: TGCGCCAGCAGCCAGGTACTAGCGGGAGATGAGCAGTTCTTC
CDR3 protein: CASSQVLAGDEQFF

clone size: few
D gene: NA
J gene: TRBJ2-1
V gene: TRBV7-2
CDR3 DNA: TGTGCCAGCAGCTTAGTGGCGGGTGGTAAATACAATGAGCAGTTCTTC
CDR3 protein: CASSLVAGGKYNEQFF

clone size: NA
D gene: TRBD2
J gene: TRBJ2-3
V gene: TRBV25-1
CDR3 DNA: TGTGCCAGCAGTGATTCCGGACTAGCTGACCACACAGATACGCAGTATTTT
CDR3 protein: CASSDSGLADHTDTQYF

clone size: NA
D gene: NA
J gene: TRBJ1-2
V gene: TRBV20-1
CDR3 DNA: TGCAGTGCTAGAGGGGACGGCTACACCTTC
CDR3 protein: CSARGDGYTF

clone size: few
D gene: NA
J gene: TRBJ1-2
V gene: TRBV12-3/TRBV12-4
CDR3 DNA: TGTGCCAGCAAACAGGGTTCAAACTATGGCTACACCTTC
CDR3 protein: CASKQGSNYGYTF

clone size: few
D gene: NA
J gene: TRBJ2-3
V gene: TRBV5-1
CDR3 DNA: TGCGCCAGCAGCTTTTTAGGTGGGCCTGTGGGAGATACGCAGTATTTT
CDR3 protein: CASSFLGGPVGDTQYF

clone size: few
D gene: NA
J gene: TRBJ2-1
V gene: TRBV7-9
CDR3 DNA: TGTGCCAGCCGCTACCGATCCGACAATGAGCAGTTCTTC
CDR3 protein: CASRYRSDNEQFF

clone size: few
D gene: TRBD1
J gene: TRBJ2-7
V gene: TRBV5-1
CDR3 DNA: TGCGCCAGCAGCCTGGGACAGGAACCCTACGAGCAGTACTTC
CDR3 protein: CASSLGQEPYEQYF

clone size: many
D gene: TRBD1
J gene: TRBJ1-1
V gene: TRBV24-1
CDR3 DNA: TGTGCCACCAGTGACAGGGGGTCGAACACTGAAGCTTTCTTT
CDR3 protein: CATSDRGSNTEAFF

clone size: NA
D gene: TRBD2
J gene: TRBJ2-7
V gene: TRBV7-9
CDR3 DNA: TGTGCCAGCAGCAGCGGGACCCTTACCTCCTACGAGCAGTACTTC
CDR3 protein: CASSSGTLTSYEQYF

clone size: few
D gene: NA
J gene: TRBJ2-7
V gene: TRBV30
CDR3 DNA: TGTGCCTGGAGTGTAGCCGTTTCCGACGAGCAGTACTTC
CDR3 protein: CAWSVAVSDEQYF

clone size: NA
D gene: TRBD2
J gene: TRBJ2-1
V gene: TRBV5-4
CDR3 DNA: TGTGCCAGCAGCTCTGATAGCGGGGGGGAGCAGTTCTTC
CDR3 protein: CASSSDSGGEQFF

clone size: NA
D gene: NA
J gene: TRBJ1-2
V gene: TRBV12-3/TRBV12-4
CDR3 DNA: TGTGCCAGCAGTCCCCCTCAGGAGAAGTATGGCTACACCTTC
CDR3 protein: CASSPPQEKYGYTF

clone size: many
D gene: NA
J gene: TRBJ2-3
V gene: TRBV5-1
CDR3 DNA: TGCGCCAGCAGACCAGAGGAAGCTGGCACAGATACGCAGTATTTT
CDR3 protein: CASRPEEAGTDTQYF

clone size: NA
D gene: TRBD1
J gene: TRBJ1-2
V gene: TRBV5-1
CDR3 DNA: TGCGCCAGCAGCTTGGGCCCAGGGGGCTCTGGCTACACCTTC
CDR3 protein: CASSLGPGGSGYTF

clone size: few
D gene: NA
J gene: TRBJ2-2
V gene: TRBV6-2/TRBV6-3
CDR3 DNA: TGTGCCAGCAGTTCCCCGGTCCACCTCCTGAACACCGGGGAGCTGTTTTTT
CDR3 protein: CASSSPVHLLNTGELFF

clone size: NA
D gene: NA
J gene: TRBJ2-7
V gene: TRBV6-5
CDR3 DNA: TGTGCCAGCAGCTTGGGGGGGACAGGCCGTTACGAGCAGTACTTC
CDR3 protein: CASSLGGTGRYEQYF

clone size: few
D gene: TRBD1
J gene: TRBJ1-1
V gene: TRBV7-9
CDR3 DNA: TGTGCCAGCAGCTCGACAGGGGGCCACACTGAAGCTTTCTTT
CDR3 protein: CASSSTGGHTEAFF

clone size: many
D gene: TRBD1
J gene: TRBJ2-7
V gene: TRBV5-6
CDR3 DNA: TGTGCCAGCAGCGGATGGGACAGGCCCTACGAGCAGTACTTC
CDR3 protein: CASSGWDRPYEQYF

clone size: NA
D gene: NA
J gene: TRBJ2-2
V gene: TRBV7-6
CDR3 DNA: TGTGCCAGCAGAATCGGCACCGGGGAGCTGTTTTTT
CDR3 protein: CASRIGTGELFF

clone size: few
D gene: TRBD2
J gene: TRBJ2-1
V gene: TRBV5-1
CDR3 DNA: TGCGCCAGCAGCCTTGGACTAGCGGGGGGACGGTACAATGAGCAGTTCTTC
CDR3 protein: CASSLGLAGGRYNEQFF

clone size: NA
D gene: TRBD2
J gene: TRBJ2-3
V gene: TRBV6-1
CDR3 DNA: TGTGCCAGCAGTGAATTATTCGCGGGGGGCGAGAAGTGGGTCGGTACGCAGTATTTT
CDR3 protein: CASSELFAGGEKWVGTQYF

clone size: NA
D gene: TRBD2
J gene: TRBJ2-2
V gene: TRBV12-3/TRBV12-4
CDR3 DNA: TGTGCCAGCAGTTGGACTAGCGGGGGTTATTTATCGAACACCGGGGAGCTGTTTTTT
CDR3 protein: CASSWTSGGYLSNTGELFF

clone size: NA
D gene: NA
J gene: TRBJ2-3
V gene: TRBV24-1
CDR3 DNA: TGTGCCACCAGTGATTTTTCTGCGGAAGGCACAGATACGCAGTATTTT
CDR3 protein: CATSDFSAEGTDTQYF

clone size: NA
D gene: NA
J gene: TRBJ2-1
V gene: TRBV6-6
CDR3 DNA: TGTGCCAGCAGTTCCAGGGACGGGTTCTACAATGAGCAGTTCTTC
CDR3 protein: CASSSRDGFYNEQFF

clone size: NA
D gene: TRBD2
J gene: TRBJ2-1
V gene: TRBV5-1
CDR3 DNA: TGCGCCAGCAGCCGGGGGGTAGGGTGGAATGAGCAGTTCTTC
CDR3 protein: CASSRGVGWNEQFF

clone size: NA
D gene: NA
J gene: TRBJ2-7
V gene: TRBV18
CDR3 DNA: TGTGCCAGCTCACCATGGGGGGCCCCTTACGAGCAGTACTTC
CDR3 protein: CASSPWGAPYEQYF

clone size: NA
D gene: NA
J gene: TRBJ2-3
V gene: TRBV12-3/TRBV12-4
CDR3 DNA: TGTGCCAGCGCTTTTGGCGGGGTGACAGATACGCAGTATTTT
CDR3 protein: CASAFGGVTDTQYF

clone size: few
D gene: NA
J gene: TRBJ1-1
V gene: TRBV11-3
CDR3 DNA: TGTGCCAGCAGACTCGGTATTATGAACACTGAAGCTTTCTTT
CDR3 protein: CASRLGIMNTEAFF

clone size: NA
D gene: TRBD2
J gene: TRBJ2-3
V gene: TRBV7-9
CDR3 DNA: TGTGCCAGCGAGAGGTGGAGCGGGGGCACAGATACGCAGTATTTT
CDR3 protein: CASERWSGGTDTQYF

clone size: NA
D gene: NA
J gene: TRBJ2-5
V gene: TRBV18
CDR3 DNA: TGTGCCAGCTCACCGTCGACGATGGAGACCCAGTACTTC
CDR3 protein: CASSPSTMETQYF

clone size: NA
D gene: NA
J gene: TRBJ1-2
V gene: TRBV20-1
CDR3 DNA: TGCAGTGCTAGTTGGGGGAAAGATGGCTACACCTTC
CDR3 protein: CSASWGKDGYTF

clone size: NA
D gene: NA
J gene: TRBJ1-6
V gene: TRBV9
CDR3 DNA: TGTGCCAGCAGCGTAGATGTTCGTAATTCACCCCTCCACTTT
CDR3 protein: CASSVDVRNSPLHF

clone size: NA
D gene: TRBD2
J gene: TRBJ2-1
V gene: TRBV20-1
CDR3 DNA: TGCAGTGCTGACCGCCCGGGGGGGAGTACTGAGCAGTTCTTC
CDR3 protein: CSADRPGGSTEQFF

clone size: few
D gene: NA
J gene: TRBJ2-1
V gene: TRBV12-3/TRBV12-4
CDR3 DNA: TGTGCCAGCAGTCCGGTGGCCTACAATGAGCAGTTCTTC
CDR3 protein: CASSPVAYNEQFF

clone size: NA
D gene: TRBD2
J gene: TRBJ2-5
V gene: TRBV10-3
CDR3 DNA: TGTGCCATCAGTGCCGGGGGGGGGTCTGGGCAAGAGACCCAGTACTTC
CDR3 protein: CAISAGGGSGQETQYF

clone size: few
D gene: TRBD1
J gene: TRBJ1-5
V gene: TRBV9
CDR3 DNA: TGTGCCAGCAGCGTAGCTACGGACAGGGGGTCGTCTCAGCCCCAGCATTTT
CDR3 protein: CASSVATDRGSSQPQHF

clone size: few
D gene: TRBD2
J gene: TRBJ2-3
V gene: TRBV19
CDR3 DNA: TGTGCCAGTAGCGCGGGGGAAGATACGCAGTATTTT
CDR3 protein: CASSAGEDTQYF

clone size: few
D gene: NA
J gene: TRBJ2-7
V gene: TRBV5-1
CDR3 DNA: TGCGCCAGCAGCCCTCGACGGGACTCCTACGAGCAGTACTTC
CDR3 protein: CASSPRRDSYEQYF

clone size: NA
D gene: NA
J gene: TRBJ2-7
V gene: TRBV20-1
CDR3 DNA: TGCAGTGCTGCACTTCAGGGGTTCTCCTACGAGCAGTACTTC
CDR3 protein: CSAALQGFSYEQYF

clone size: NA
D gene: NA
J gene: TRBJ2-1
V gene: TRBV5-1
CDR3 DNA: TGCGCCAGCAGCTTGGGCACCTATACTTCCAATGAGCAGTTCTTC
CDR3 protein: CASSLGTYTSNEQFF

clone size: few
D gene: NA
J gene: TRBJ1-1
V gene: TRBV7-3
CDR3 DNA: TGTGCCAGCAGCCCCCGAACAGGGAAGGACACTGAAGCTTTCTTT
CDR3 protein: CASSPRTGKDTEAFF

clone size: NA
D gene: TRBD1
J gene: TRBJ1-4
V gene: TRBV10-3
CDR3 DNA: TGTGCCATCAGTGAGTCCCCGGGACAGGGTGGTAATGAAAAACTGTTTTTT
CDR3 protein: CAISESPGQGGNEKLFF

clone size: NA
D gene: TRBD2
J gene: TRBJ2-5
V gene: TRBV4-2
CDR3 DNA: TGTGCCAGCAGCCATACCTCCTGGGGCGGGAGCGGGGAGACCCAGTACTTC
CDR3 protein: CASSHTSWGGSGETQYF

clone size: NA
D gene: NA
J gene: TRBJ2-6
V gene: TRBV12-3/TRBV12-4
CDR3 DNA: TGTGCCAGCAGTTTAGAGGTAGTCTATGGGGCCAACGTCCTGACTTTC
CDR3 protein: CASSLEVVYGANVLTF

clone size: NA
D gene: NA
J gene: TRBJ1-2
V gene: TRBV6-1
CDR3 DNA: TGTGCCAGCAGTGAATCGCCGGGCCCGGGCAGCTATGGCTACACCTTC
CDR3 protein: CASSESPGPGSYGYTF

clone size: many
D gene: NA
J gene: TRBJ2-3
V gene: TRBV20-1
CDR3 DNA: TGCAGTGCTGAGGGCGTGGCGCAGTATTTT
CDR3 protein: CSAEGVAQYF

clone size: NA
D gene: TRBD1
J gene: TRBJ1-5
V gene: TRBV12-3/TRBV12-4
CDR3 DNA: TGTGCCAGCAGCCCGGACAGGGGGCACCAGCCCCAGCATTTT
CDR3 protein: CASSPDRGHQPQHF

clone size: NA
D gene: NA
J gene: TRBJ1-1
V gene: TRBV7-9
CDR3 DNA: TGTGCCAGCAGCTTGCCACTACAGGGCCCGAACACTGAAGCTTTCTTT
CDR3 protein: CASSLPLQGPNTEAFF

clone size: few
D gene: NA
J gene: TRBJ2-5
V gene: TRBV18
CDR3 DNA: TGTGCCAGCTCACCACGCCTGATCGTACCAGCCCAAGAGACCCAGTACTTC
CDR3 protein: CASSPRLIVPAQETQYF

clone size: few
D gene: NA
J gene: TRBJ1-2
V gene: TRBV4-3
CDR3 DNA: TGCGCCAGCAGCCAAGATATAGGAGTAGAGGGCTACACCTTC
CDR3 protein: CASSQDIGVEGYTF

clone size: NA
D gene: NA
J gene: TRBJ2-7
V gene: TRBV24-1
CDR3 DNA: TGTGCCACCAGTGATTCGGGACGCCTCTCCTACGAGCAGTACTTC
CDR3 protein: CATSDSGRLSYEQYF

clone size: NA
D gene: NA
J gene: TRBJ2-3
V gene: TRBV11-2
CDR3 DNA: TGTGCCAGCAGCCCTTATCGAGATACGCAGTATTTT
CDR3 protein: CASSPYRDTQYF

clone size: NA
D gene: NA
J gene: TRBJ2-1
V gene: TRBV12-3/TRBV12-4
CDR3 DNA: TGTGCCAGCAGTTTAAGGATGAATGAGCAGTTCTTC
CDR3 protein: CASSLRMNEQFF

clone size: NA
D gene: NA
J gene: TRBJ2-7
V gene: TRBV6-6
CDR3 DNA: TGTGCCAGCAGCCAAAACTGGGACTACGAGCAGTACTTC
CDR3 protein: CASSQNWDYEQYF

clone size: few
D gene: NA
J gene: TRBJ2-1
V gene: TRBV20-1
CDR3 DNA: TGCAGTGCTACCCGGGCGGGGGCCAATGAGCAGTTCTTC
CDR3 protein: CSATRAGANEQFF

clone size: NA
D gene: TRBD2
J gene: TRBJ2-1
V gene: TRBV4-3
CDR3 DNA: TGCGCCAGCGGGAGGGGCTCCTACAATGAGCAGTTCTTC
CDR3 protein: CASGRGSYNEQFF

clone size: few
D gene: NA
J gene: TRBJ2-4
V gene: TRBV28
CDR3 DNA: TGTGCCAGCAGTTTACCTGGGGCCAAAAACATTCAGTACTTC
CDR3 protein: CASSLPGAKNIQYF

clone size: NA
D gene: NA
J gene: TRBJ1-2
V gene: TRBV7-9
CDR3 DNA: TGTGCCAGCAGCTTAGATTCTGCAGGTGGAATCTATGGCTACACCTTC
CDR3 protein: CASSLDSAGGIYGYTF